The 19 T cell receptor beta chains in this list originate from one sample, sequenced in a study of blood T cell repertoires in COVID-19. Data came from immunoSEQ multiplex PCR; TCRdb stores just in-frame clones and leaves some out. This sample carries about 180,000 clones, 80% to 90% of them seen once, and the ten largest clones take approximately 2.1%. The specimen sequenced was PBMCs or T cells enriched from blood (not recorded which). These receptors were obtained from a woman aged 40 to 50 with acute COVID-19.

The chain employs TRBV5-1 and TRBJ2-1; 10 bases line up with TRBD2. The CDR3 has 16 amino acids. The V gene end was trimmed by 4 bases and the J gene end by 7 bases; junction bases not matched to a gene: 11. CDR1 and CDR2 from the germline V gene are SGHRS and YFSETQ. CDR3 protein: CASSPVAGGLRNEQFF. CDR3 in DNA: TGCGCCAGCAGCCCCGTAGCGGGAGGTTTGAGGAATGAGCAGTTCTTC.

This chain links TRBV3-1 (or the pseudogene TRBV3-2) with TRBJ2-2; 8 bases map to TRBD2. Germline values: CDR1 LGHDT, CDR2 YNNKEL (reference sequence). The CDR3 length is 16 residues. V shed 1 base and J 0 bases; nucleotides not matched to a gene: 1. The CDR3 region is CASSQGGGTNTGELFF. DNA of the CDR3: TGTGCCAGCAGCCAAGGCGGGGGGACGAACACCGGGGAGCTGTTTTTT.

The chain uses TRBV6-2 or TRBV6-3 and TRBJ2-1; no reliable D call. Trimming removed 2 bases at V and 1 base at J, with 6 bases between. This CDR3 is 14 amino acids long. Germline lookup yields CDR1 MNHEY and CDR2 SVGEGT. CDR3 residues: CASSYDWSYNEQFF. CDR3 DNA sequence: TGTGCCAGCAGTTACGACTGGTCCTACAATGAGCAGTTCTTC.

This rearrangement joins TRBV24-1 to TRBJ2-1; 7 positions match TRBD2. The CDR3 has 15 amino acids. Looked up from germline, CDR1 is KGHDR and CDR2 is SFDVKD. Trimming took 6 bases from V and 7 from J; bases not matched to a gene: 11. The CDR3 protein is CATSPQGGGWNEQFF. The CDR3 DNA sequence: TGTGCCACCAGTCCTCAGGGCGGGGGATGGAATGAGCAGTTCTTC.

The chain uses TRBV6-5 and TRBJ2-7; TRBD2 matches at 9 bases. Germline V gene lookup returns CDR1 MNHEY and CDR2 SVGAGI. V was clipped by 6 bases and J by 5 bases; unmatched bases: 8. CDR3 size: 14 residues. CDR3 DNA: TGTGCCAGCAGCACCTGGGCTAGCGGGAACGAGCAGTACTTC. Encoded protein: CASSTWASGNEQYF.

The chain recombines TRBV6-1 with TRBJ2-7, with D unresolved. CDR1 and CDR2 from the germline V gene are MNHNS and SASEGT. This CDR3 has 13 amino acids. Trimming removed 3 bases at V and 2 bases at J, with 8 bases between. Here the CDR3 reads CASSEGSPYEQYF. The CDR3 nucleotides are TGTGCCAGCAGTGAGGGTAGCCCCTACGAGCAGTACTTC.

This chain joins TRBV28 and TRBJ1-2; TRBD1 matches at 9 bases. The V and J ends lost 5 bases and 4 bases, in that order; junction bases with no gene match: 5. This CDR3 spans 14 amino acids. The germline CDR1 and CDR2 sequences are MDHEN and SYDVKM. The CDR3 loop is CASSLQTGGYGYTF. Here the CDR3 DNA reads TGTGCCAGCAGTCTCCAGACAGGGGGCTATGGCTACACCTTC.

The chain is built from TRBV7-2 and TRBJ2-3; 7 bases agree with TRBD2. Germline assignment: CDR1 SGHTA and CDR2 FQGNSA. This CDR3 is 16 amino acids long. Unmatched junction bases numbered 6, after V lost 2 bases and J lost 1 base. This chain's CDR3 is CASSLSGGSRTDTQYF. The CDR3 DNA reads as TGTGCCAGCAGCTTATCGGGGGGTTCCCGCACAGATACGCAGTATTTT.

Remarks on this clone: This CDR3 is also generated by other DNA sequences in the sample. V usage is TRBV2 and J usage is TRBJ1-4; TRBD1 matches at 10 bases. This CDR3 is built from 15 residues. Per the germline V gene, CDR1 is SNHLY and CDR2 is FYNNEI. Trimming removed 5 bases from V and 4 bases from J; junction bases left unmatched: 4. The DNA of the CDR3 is TGTGCCAGCAGTAGGGACAGGGGTTTTAATGAAAAACTGTTTTTT. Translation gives CASSRDRGFNEKLFF.

The CDR3 loop reads CASSLSTGGGRSPLHF. The CDR3 coding sequence is TGTGCCAGCAGTTTATCTACAGGGGGTGGGCGGTCACCCCTCCACTTT. The V call is TRBV27, the J call TRBJ1-6; 8 nucleotides agree with TRBD1. There are 16 residues in the CDR3. With V trimmed by 0 bases and J by 10 bases, 8 bases remained unmatched. The germline V gene encodes CDR1 MNHEY and CDR2 SMNVEV (reference sequence).

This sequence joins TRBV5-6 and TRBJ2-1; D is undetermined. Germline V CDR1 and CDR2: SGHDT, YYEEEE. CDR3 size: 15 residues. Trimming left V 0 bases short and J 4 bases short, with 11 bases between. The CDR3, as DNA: TGTGCCAGCAGCTTGGCCTTTACACCGTACAATGAGCAGTTCTTC. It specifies CASSLAFTPYNEQFF.

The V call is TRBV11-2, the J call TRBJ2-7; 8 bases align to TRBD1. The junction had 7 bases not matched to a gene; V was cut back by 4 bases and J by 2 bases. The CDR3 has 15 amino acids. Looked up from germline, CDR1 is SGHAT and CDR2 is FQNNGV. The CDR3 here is CASSSYRGTAYEQYF. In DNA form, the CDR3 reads TGTGCCAGCAGCTCATACAGGGGGACGGCCTACGAGCAGTACTTC.

The DNA of the CDR3 is TGTGCCAGCAGAGGGACAGGGGGAAATGAAAAACTGTTTTTT. Protein sequence: CASRGTGGNEKLFF. J is TRBJ1-4 and V is TRBV27, with 11 bases that match TRBD1. V shed 6 bases and J 5 bases; nucleotides not matched to a gene: 2. The CDR3 loop spans 14 amino acids. Germline CDR1 MNHEY, CDR2 SMNVEV (reference sequence). Based on the CDR3 plus reference TRBV27 and TRBJ1-4, the full variable domain is EAQVTQNPRYLITVTGKKLTVTCSQNMNHEYMSWYRQDPGLGLRQIYYSMNVEVTDKGDVPEGYKVSRKEKRNFPLILESPSPNQTSLYFCASRGTGGNEKLFFGSGTQLSVL.

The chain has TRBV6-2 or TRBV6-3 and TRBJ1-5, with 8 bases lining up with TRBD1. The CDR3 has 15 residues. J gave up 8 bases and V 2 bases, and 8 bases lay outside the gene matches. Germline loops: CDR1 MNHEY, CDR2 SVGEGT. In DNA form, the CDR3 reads TGTGCCAGCAGTTACACTACTACAGGGGGAAAGCCCCAGCATTTT. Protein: CASSYTTTGGKPQHF.

The CDR3 here is CASSGSQNNSPLHF. DNA for the CDR3: TGTGCCAGCAGTGGTTCGCAGAATAATTCACCCCTCCACTTT. V gene TRBV25-1 combines with J gene TRBJ1-6; D is undetermined. V dropped 4 bases and J dropped 5 bases, with 9 bases sitting between them. There are 14 residues in the CDR3. The germline CDR1 and CDR2 sequences are MGHDK and SYGVNS.

Here the CDR3 reads CATRATGYPGNTIYF. The CDR3 nucleotides are TGTGCCACTAGAGCGACAGGGTATCCTGGAAACACCATATATTTT. V gene TRBV28 combines with J gene TRBJ1-3; 7 bases match TRBD1. After removal of 10 bases from V and 2 bases from J, the junction contained 11 bases not matched to a gene. The CDR3 totals 15 residues. Germline V gene data show CDR1 as MDHEN and CDR2 as SYDVKM.

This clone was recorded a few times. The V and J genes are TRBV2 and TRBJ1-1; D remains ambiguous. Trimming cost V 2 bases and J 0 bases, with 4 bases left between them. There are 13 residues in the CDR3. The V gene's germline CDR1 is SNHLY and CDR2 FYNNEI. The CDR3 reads CASSESVNTEAFF. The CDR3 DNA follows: TGTGCCAGCAGTGAATCGGTGAACACTGAAGCTTTCTTT.

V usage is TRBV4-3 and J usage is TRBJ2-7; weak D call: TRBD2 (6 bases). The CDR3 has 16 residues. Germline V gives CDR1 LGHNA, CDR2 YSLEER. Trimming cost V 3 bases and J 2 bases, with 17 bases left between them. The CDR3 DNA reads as TGCGCCAGCAGCCACGGGACCGGGGGAACAGCCTACGAGCAGTACTTC. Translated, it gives CASSHGTGGTAYEQYF.

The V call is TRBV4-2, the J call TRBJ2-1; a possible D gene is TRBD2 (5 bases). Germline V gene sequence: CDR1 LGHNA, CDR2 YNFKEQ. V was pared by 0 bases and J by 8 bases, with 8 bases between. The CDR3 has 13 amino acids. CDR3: CASSQDAGDEQFF. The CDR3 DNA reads TGTGCCAGCAGCCAAGATGCCGGGGATGAGCAGTTCTTC.